This T cell receptor beta chain derives from a study of T cells in Graves' hyperthyroidism and ophthalmopathy. This clonotype was seen at least ten times. The ends were cut back, 2 bases at V and 0 bases at J, with 7 bases in the middle. Per germline, CDR1 DFQATT and CDR2 SNEGSKA (reference sequence). CDR3 length: 13 amino acids. RNA transcripts served as the template for amplifying TCR beta CDR3 regions. In the first-round RT-PCR of the TCR CDR3, the HTBI primer set was used. One entry per CDR3 protein, called by TCRdb with MiXCR from the multiplex PCR reads. The table records under 450,000 distinct CDR3 sequences, approximately 18% of them present only once.

The sequenced sample was blood. This sequence joins TRBV20-1 and TRBJ2-5; D gene ambiguous. The source is a woman in her 30s with Graves' hyperthyroidism that later progressed to Graves' ophthalmopathy. The CDR3 here is CSARKRNQETQYF. DNA of the CDR3: TGCAGTGCTAGAAAAAGGAACCAAGAGACCCAGTACTTC.